This TCR beta chain derives from a study of Ad26.COV2.S vaccination and SARS-CoV-2 variants. Study overall: The donor belonged to the COV1001 Ad26.COV2.S trial arm. Participants got Ad26.COV2.S intramuscularly, once or twice 56 days apart.

This CDR3 region has 17 residues. The germline V gene encodes CDR1 MNHNS and CDR2 SASEGT. Deletions cut 3 bases from V and 0 bases from J, with 18 bases between. As for treatment: 19 received Ad26.COV2.S at low or high dose, single or two shots; about 5 received placebo; per-sample allocation not given. After the first vaccine or placebo injection, samples were drawn on day 63. TCRdb keeps only in-frame clones here, not all; method: immunoSEQ multiplex PCR. The repertoire has roughly 350,000 clones, around 89% of them found once; the top ten carry around 6.1%. The V gene is TRBV6-1, the J gene TRBJ2-7; D possibly matches TRBD1 or TRBD2 (5 bases each). The sequence was collected from a person aged 18-60 years who received the Ad26.COV2.S COVID-19 vaccine or a placebo. The specimen was peripheral blood, collected in a trial of Ad26.COV2.S vaccine versus placebo. The CDR3 sequence is CASSDGRGERTSYEQYF. For the CDR3, the DNA is TGTGCCAGCAGTGACGGTCGAGGGGAGCGGACCTCCTACGAGCAGTACTTC.